Listed here are 30 T cell receptor beta chains from one sample, sequenced in a study of blood T cells in healthy people across ages. It was with a sample-barcoded 5' primer and a J-beta primer mix that a second PCR of roughly 7 to 12 cycles was run. TCRdb re-analysed the 5' RACE reads in MiXCR, keeping a single row per CDR3 protein. The sample consists of around 1.1 million distinct CDR3 sequences, 30% to 40% of them appearing once. Sequenced input: blood. The receptors were gathered from a man in his late teens or twenties in good health.

The chain couples TRBV29-1 to TRBJ2-2; TRBD1 matches 10 bases. The CDR3 covers 18 residues. Germline-derived CDR1 and CDR2 are SQVTM and ANQGSEA. V trimming: 1 base; J trimming: 7 bases; junction bases outside the gene matches: 15. The CDR3 region is CSVEVPTKRTGGNGELFF. Here the CDR3 DNA reads TGCAGCGTTGAAGTCCCTACGAAGAGGACAGGGGGTAACGGGGAGCTGTTTTTT.

Only one count was recorded for this clonotype. One end of the junction varies from germline; a read error may be responsible. This rearrangement joins TRBV11-3 to TRBJ2-3, with a tentative D call TRBD2 (5 bases). Germline CDR1 SGHNT, CDR2 YENEEA. This CDR3 has 15 amino acids. CDR3 region: CTSSGGGSESDTQYF. CDR3 nucleotide sequence: TGTACCAGCAGCGGAGGTGGTAGTGAGTCAGATACGCAGTATTTT.

This clonotype was recorded a few times. The V gene is TRBV10-3, the J gene TRBJ2-7; 7 bases fit TRBD2. V lost 4 bases, J lost 0 bases, and 3 bases stayed unmatched. This CDR3 region has 14 residues. Per germline, CDR1 ENHRY and CDR2 SYGVKD. The CDR3 loop is CAISAAGDSYEQYF. CDR3 nucleotides: TGTGCCATCAGTGCTGCGGGGGACTCCTACGAGCAGTACTTC.

This chain links TRBV29-1 with TRBJ2-7, with D unclear. From germline, CDR1 is SQVTM and CDR2 ANQGSEA. Trimming cost V 3 bases and J 0 bases, with 12 bases left between them. The CDR3 runs 14 residues. The CDR3 DNA reads TGCAGCGTTGAGCGAAACGTCAACTCCTACGAGCAGTACTTC. Protein: CSVERNVNSYEQYF.

This clonotype was seen more than once but under ten times. J is TRBJ2-1 and V is TRBV6-2 or TRBV6-3; TRBD1 matches at 7 bases. Looked up from germline, CDR1 is MNHEY and CDR2 is SVGEGT. This CDR3 is 15 amino acids long. The V and J ends lost 5 bases and 0 bases, in that order; junction bases with no gene match: 4. The CDR3 loop reads CASSRDRASYNEQFF. For the CDR3, the DNA is TGTGCCAGCAGTCGCGACAGGGCCTCCTACAATGAGCAGTTCTTC.

This chain uses TRBV5-6 with TRBJ2-3; no definite D call. The CDR3 sequence is 14 residues long. Germline CDR1 SGHDT, CDR2 YYEEEE. CDR3 nucleotides: TGTGCGAGCTTTACGGTTAGGGACACAGATACGCAGTATTTT. Encoded protein: CASFTVRDTDTQYF.

This clonotype was counted a few times. The genes are TRBV6-2 or TRBV6-3 and TRBJ1-1; D not certain. This CDR3 has 15 residues. Germline V gene lookup returns CDR1 MNHEY and CDR2 SVGEGT. The V gene lost 7 bases and the J gene lost 1 base, with 16 bases spanning the gap. The CDR3 region has the DNA TGTGCCAGCATAATGTCAAGGGTGCAGAACACTGAAGCTTTCTTT. It is translated as CASIMSRVQNTEAFF.

The rearrangement joins TRBV29-1 to TRBJ2-1, with 7 bases matching TRBD2. Germline values: CDR1 SQVTM, CDR2 ANQGSEA. CDR3 length: 17 amino acids. V lost 1 base to trimming and J lost 4 bases; unmatched junction nucleotides: 13. This chain's CDR3 is CSVEGKKGAGNYNEQFF. The CDR3 DNA sequence: TGCAGCGTTGAAGGGAAGAAGGGAGCGGGGAATTACAATGAGCAGTTCTTC.

This clonotype was counted only a few times. The genes are TRBV7-9 and TRBJ2-1; D is perhaps TRBD1 (6 bases). This CDR3 is 14 amino acids long. V was pared by 4 bases and J by 7 bases, with 14 bases between. Germline V lookup: CDR1 SEHNR, CDR2 FQNEAQ (reference sequence). The CDR3 sequence: CASSYRTEINEQFF. Here the CDR3 DNA reads TGTGCCAGCAGCTATCGGACAGAGATTAATGAGCAGTTCTTC.

In this sample, this clonotype turned up once. Mismatch with germline at one junction end may stem from a read error. The chain employs TRBV2 and TRBJ2-2, with TRBD2 as a possible D gene (5 bases). Germline V lookup: CDR1 SNHLY, CDR2 FYNNEI. The CDR3 contains 14 residues. The CDR3 DNA follows: TGTGCCAGCAGTCAGGACTTCAACACCAGGGAGCTGTTTTTT. Its translation is CASSQDFNTRELFF. Drawing the rest from reference TRBV2 and TRBJ2-2, the complete variable domain is EPEVTQTPSHQVTQMGQEVILRCVPISNHLYFYWYRQILGQKVEFLVSFYNNEISEKSEIFDDQFSVERPDGSNFTLKIRSTKLEDSAMYFCASSQDFNTRELFFGEGSRLTVL.

The rearrangement joins TRBV11-1 to TRBJ1-6; no definite D call. V was cut by 3 bases and J by 8 bases, with 8 bases left in between. This CDR3 is 13 amino acids long. The germline V gene encodes CDR1 SGHAT and CDR2 FQDESV (reference sequence). CDR3 in amino acids: CASSFNRDSPLHF. CDR3 nucleotide sequence: TGTGCCAGCAGCTTTAACAGAGATTCACCCCTCCACTTT.

The chain joins TRBV20-1 to TRBJ1-4, with D unclear. The CDR3 is 13 amino acids. With 3 bases removed from V and 7 bases from J, the gap between germline ends came to 12 bases. From germline, CDR1 is DFQATT and CDR2 SNEGSKA (reference sequence). The CDR3 spells CSARSEPTEKLFF. The CDR3 DNA is TGCAGTGCTAGGTCTGAACCCACTGAAAAACTGTTTTTT.

This clonotype was seen only a few times. The J gene is TRBJ1-1, the V gene TRBV5-1; D may be TRBD1 (5 bases). This CDR3 is 18 amino acids long. Germline lookup yields CDR1 SGHRS and CDR2 YFSETQ. Trimming took off 3 bases at V and 0 bases at J, with 21 bases between the two ends. CDR3 loop: CASSSNQGDLSLNTEAFF. CDR3 bases: TGCGCCAGCAGCTCGAACCAGGGTGACCTCTCCCTGAACACTGAAGCTTTCTTT. The full variable domain, completed using reference TRBV5-1 and TRBJ1-1, is KAGVTQTPRYLIKTRGQQVTLSCSPISGHRSVSWYQQTPGQGLQFLFEYFSETQRNKGNFPGRFSGRQFSNSRSEMNVSTLELGDSALYLCASSSNQGDLSLNTEAFFGQGTRLTVV.

This clonotype occurred a few times. The chain couples TRBV20-1 to TRBJ2-4; the D gene is possibly TRBD2 (6 bases). Germline-derived CDR1 and CDR2 are DFQATT and SNEGSKA (reference sequence). This CDR3 is 14 amino acids long. The V gene lost 1 base and the J gene lost 1 base, with 8 bases spanning the gap. The CDR3 DNA is TGCAGTGCTAGAGGGCGGGGCGCCAAAAACATTCAGTACTTC. Translation gives CSARGRGAKNIQYF.

The chain is built from TRBV6-5 and TRBJ2-1, with D perhaps matching TRBD1 or TRBD2 (6 bases each). CDR1 and CDR2 (germline): MNHEY, SVGAGI. The ends were cut back, 3 bases at V and 7 bases at J, with 19 bases in the middle. This CDR3 is built from 16 residues. The CDR3 spells CASSYGGQGGRNEQFF. DNA of the CDR3: TGTGCCAGCAGTTATGGGGGGCAGGGTGGGCGGAATGAGCAGTTCTTC.

V gene TRBV6-5 combines with J gene TRBJ2-4, with D possibly TRBD2 on 6 matching bases. This CDR3 is 14 amino acids long. V lost 2 bases to trimming and J lost 6 bases, with 11 bases between them. CDR1 and CDR2 from the germline V gene are MNHEY and SVGAGI. CDR3 residues: CASSYGQGGNIQYF. The DNA of the CDR3 is TGTGCCAGCAGTTACGGGCAGGGAGGAAACATTCAGTACTTC.

The CDR3 DNA follows: TGTGCCAGCATGGCCGGGAAAGGCTACACCTTC. Amino acids: CASMAGKGYTF. This chain connects TRBV2 to TRBJ1-2; D is undetermined. The CDR3 is 11 amino acids. V was clipped by 7 bases and J by 8 bases, with 11 bases between them. The germline CDR1 and CDR2 sequences are SNHLY and FYNNEI.

The J gene is TRBJ2-3, the V gene TRBV14; no reliable D call. There are 16 residues in the CDR3. V dropped 3 bases and J dropped 0 bases, with 13 bases sitting between them. Germline CDR1 is SGHDN and CDR2 is FVKESK. CDR3 nucleotide sequence: TGTGCCAGCAGCCACTTCATGGTCCGCAGCACAGATACGCAGTATTTT. This translates into CASSHFMVRSTDTQYF. Full variable domain (outside the CDR3, taken from reference TRBV14 and TRBJ2-3): EAGVTQFPSHSVIEKGQTVTLRCDPISGHDNLYWYRRVMGKEIKFLLHFVKESKQDESGMPNNRFLAERTGGTYSTLKVQPAELEDSGVYFCASSHFMVRSTDTQYFGPGTRLTVL.

This clonotype was detected only a few times. The chain has TRBV7-2 and TRBJ2-7, with D possibly being TRBD1 (6 bases). Germline CDR1 SGHTA, CDR2 FQGNSA. Trimming left V 4 bases short and J 0 bases short, with 10 bases between. The CDR3 spans 14 residues. The CDR3 coding sequence is TGTGCCAGCAGCTACGGACAGAACTCCTACGAGCAGTACTTC. Protein: CASSYGQNSYEQYF. Filled out from reference TRBV7-2 and TRBJ2-7, the complete variable domain reads GAGVSQSPSNKVTEKGKDVELRCDPISGHTALYWYRQSLGQGLEFLIYFQGNSAPDKSGLPSDRFSAERTGGSVSTLTIQRTQQEDSAVYLCASSYGQNSYEQYFGPGTRLTVT.

This clonotype was seen many times. The rearrangement uses TRBV29-1 and TRBJ2-3, with D perhaps matching TRBD2 (6 bases). V was clipped by 4 bases and J by 0 bases, with 11 bases between them. The CDR3 covers 14 residues. The V gene's germline CDR1 is SQVTM and CDR2 ANQGSEA. The chain's CDR3 is CSVVPGESTDTQYF. CDR3 DNA sequence: TGCAGCGTTGTTCCGGGGGAAAGCACAGATACGCAGTATTTT.

This clonotype showed up just a few times. A single base separates this from a much larger clone, so it may be a read error. The J gene is TRBJ2-3, the V gene TRBV29-1; a weak D match, TRBD1 (7 bases). Germline CDR1 and CDR2: SQVTM and ANQGSEA. The length of the CDR3 is 13 residues. The V and J ends lost 7 bases and 3 bases respectively, with 14 bases between them. For the CDR3, the DNA is TGCAGCGCCGACAGGGCGGGAACAGATACGCAGTATTTT. The encoded protein is CSADRAGTDTQYF.

Note on this clonotype: Sequence at one end of the junction differs from germline and may be a read error. V is TRBV7-8 and J is TRBJ2-7, with 10 bases identical to TRBD2. Gene TRBJ2-5 matches the end of the DNA better, so the J call may be wrong. This CDR3 comprises 17 residues. The germline V gene encodes CDR1 SGHVS and CDR2 FQNEAQ. The CDR3 loop is CASSLAIAGGQQGTQYF. DNA of the CDR3: TGTGCCAGCAGCTTAGCGATAGCGGGGGGCCAGCAAGGGACCCAGTACTTC.

The chain has TRBV28 and TRBJ1-6, with D possibly being TRBD1 (5 bases). This CDR3 has 14 amino acids. V was shortened by 6 bases and J by 6 bases, with 12 bases between the two germline ends. Germline loops: CDR1 MDHEN, CDR2 SYDVKM. CDR3 protein: CASSSGLGNSPLHF. Here the CDR3 DNA reads TGTGCCAGCAGCTCGGGACTGGGTAATTCACCCCTCCACTTT. The entire variable domain, with the rest obtained from reference TRBV28 and TRBJ1-6, is as follows: DVKVTQSSRYLVKRTGEKVFLECVQDMDHENMFWYRQDPGLGLRLIYFSYDVKMKEKGDIPEGYSVSREKKERFSLILESASTNQTSMYLCASSSGLGNSPLHFGNGTRLTVT.

This clonotype has just a few counts. CDR3: CATSEGQGMDYGYTF. DNA of the CDR3: TGTGCCACCTCCGAAGGGCAGGGAATGGACTATGGCTACACCTTC. The rearrangement joins TRBV28 to TRBJ1-2; TRBD1 might be the D (5 bases). V dropped 10 bases and J dropped 3 bases, with 21 bases sitting between them. Germline V CDR1 and CDR2: MDHEN, SYDVKM. This CDR3 spans 15 amino acids.

This chain uses TRBV6-6 with TRBJ1-6; D unclear. The V gene lost 5 bases and the J gene lost 8 bases, with 10 bases spanning the gap. Per germline, CDR1 MNHNY and CDR2 SVGAGI (reference sequence). The CDR3 is made up of 13 amino acids. The CDR3 is CASSPQSDSPLHF. CDR3 bases: TGTGCCAGCAGTCCACAGTCGGATTCACCCCTCCACTTT.

Here the CDR3 reads CASSVSPDTQYF. The DNA for the CDR3 is TGTGCCAGCAGCGTTTCCCCAGATACGCAGTATTTT. V gene TRBV9 combines with J gene TRBJ2-3; D call uncertain. Between the trimmed V and J ends, which lost 2 bases and 4 bases, there was a span of 5 bases. Germline loops: CDR1 SGDLS, CDR2 YYNGEE. The CDR3 spans 12 residues. Combining the CDR3 with reference TRBV9 and TRBJ2-3 gives the whole variable domain DSGVTQTPKHLITATGQRVTLRCSPRSGDLSVYWYQQSLDQGLQFLIQYYNGEERAKGNILERFSAQQFPDLHSELNLSSLELGDSALYFCASSVSPDTQYFGPGTRLTVL.

This clonotype was seen a few times. V gene TRBV30 combines with J gene TRBJ1-1; a weak D match, TRBD1 (6 bases). The CDR3 contains 12 residues. Trimming took 3 bases from V and 6 from J, leaving 11 bases between them. CDR1 GTSNPN and CDR2 SVGIG come from the germline V gene (reference sequence). The CDR3 spells CAWRGGRAEAFF. As DNA, the CDR3 is TGTGCCTGGAGGGGGGGCAGGGCTGAAGCTTTCTTT.

This clonotype was counted a few times. This chain connects TRBV20-1 to TRBJ2-1, with a weak D call TRBD2 (5 bases). V shed 5 bases and J shed 1 base, with 12 bases lying between them. This CDR3 is 14 amino acids long. Germline assignment: CDR1 DFQATT and CDR2 SNEGSKA (reference sequence). The CDR3 spells CSAPSSGSYNEQFF. CDR3 nucleotides: TGCAGTGCTCCGTCCTCGGGGTCCTACAATGAGCAGTTCTTC.

The V and J genes are TRBV27 and TRBJ2-3; 9 bases map to TRBD2. This CDR3 is built from 17 residues. Looked up from germline, CDR1 is MNHEY and CDR2 is SMNVEV (reference sequence). Trimming at V came to 2 bases and at J to 1 base, leaving 7 bases not matched to a gene. Here the CDR3 reads CASSLDQRGARTDTQYF. CDR3 in DNA: TGTGCCAGCAGTTTAGACCAGCGGGGGGCCCGCACAGATACGCAGTATTTT.

This clonotype was seen a few times. This chain joins TRBV6-1 and TRBJ1-1, with TRBD1 matching 8 bases. The length of the CDR3 is 17 residues. From germline, CDR1 is MNHNS and CDR2 SASEGT. The ends lost 9 bases at V and 3 bases at J; junction bases unmatched: 18. The CDR3: CAREPLRTGRSYTEAFF. The DNA of the CDR3 is TGTGCCAGAGAACCTTTACGGACAGGGAGATCGTACACTGAAGCTTTCTTT.